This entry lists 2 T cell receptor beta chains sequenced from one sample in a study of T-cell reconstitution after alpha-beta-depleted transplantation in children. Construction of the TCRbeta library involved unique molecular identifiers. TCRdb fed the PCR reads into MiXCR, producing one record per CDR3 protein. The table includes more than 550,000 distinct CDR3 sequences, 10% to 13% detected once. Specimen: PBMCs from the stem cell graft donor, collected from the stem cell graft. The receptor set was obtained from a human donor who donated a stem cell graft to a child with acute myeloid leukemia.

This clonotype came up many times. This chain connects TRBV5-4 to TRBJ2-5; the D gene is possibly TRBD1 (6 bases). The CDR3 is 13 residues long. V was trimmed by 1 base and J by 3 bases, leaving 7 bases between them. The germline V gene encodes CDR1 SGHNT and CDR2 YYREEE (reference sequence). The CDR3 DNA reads TGTGCCAGCAGCTTGAAGGGGGAAGAGACCCAGTACTTC. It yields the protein CASSLKGEETQYF.

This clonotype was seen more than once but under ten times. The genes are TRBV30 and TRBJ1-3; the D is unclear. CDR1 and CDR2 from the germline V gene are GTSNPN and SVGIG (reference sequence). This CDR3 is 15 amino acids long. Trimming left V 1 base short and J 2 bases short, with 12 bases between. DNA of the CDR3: TGTGCCTGGAGTGGGACTCTAGGACCTGGAAACACCATATATTTT. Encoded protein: CAWSGTLGPGNTIYF.